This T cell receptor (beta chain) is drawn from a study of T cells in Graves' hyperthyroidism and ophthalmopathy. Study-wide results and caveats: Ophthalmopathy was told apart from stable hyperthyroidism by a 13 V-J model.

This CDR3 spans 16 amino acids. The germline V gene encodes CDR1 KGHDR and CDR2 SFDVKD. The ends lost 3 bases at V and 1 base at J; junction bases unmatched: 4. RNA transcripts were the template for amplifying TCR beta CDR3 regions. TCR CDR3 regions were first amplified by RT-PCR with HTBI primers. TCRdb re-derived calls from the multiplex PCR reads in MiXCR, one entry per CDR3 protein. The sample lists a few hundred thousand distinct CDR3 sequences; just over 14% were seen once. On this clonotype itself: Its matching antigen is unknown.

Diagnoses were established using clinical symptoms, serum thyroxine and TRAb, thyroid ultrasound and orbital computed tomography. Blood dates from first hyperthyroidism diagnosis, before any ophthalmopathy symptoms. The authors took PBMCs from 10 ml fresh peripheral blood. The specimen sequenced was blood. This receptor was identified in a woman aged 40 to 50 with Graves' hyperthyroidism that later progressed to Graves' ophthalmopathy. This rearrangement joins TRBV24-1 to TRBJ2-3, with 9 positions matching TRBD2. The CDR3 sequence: CATSDRASGGTDTQYF. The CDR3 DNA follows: TGTGCCACCAGTGATCGTGCTAGCGGGGGCACAGATACGCAGTATTTT.